The clone carrying this TCR beta chain was seen more than once but under ten times. Some clones are missing from TCRdb's copy, which holds only in-frame ones; the method was immunoSEQ multiplex PCR. The table includes 160,000 or so clones, more than 65% detected once. CDR1 is SNHLY, CDR2 FYNNEI, per germline. The trim removed 7 bases at V and 5 bases at J, leaving 11 bases unmatched. The CDR3 sequence is 14 residues long. The data were taken from a study of blood T cell repertoires in COVID-19. Overall study context: From the United States, Italy and Spain came samples of acute and convalescent COVID-19. T cells, B-cell-depleted T cells, or PBMCs supplied cDNA or gDNA.

Clinical history reported by participants formed the basis on which cohorts were assigned. Sequenced sample: PBMCs or T cells enriched from blood (not recorded which). This TCR came from a woman aged 40 to 50 with acute COVID-19. The rearrangement joins TRBV2 to TRBJ2-7; 7 bases match TRBD1. The CDR3 nucleotides read TGTGCCAGCAAGCGGCCGGGACAGCGAAACGAGCAGTACGTC. Protein sequence: CASKRPGQRNEQYV.